The rows below give T cell receptor beta chains drawn from one sample of a study of shared clonotypes between healthy human individuals. This table comes from immunoSEQ multiplex PCR, and its TCRdb copy is limited to in-frame clones, with some not included. The data hold about 190,000 clones, with over 50% observed a single time. The sequenced sample consisted of memory CD4+ T cells sorted from blood. The receptors derive from a man aged 25-45 years in good health. The CDR3 runs from the conserved cysteine through the conserved F or W. A D gene is named only where the DNA matches it firmly. The listing skips clone size in some rows; elsewhere it reads once, few, many or a size class.

D: TRBD2
V: TRBV4-1
J: TRBJ2-7
size: NA
DNA: TGCGCCAGCAGCTCACCGGGGGGGAATCTCTACGAGCAGTACTTC
CDR3: CASSSPGGNLYEQYF

D: TRBD2
V: TRBV5-6
J: TRBJ2-1
size: NA
DNA: TGTGCCAGCAGCTTGGTAGTTAGCGGGAGGTACAATGAGCAGTTCTTC
CDR3: CASSLVVSGRYNEQFF

D: NA
V: TRBV20-1
J: TRBJ1-2
size: NA
DNA: TGCAGTGCTAGATCCTTGGGGGGCTACACCTTC
CDR3: CSARSLGGYTF

D: TRBD2
V: TRBV25-1
J: TRBJ2-7
size: NA
DNA: TGTGCCAGCAGTCTGTCAAGCGGGACGAACGAGCAGTACTTC
CDR3: CASSLSSGTNEQYF

D: TRBD2
V: TRBV27
J: TRBJ2-1
size: NA
DNA: TGTGCCAGCAGTTTAGGTTGGCTAGCGGGGTACAATGAGCAGTTCTTC
CDR3: CASSLGWLAGYNEQFF

D: NA
V: TRBV7-9
J: TRBJ1-2
size: NA
DNA: TGTGCCAGTACCAGGGATGTTGAGAATGGCTACACCTTC
CDR3: CASTRDVENGYTF

D: TRBD1
V: TRBV28
J: TRBJ1-1
size: NA
DNA: TGTGCCAGCAGTATTCCCGGACAGGGGCAGACTGAAGCTTTCTTT
CDR3: CASSIPGQGQTEAFF

D: NA
V: TRBV6-5
J: TRBJ1-2
size: few
DNA: TGTGCCAGCAGTTACTCGACGGGGAGGGGTGGCTACACCTTC
CDR3: CASSYSTGRGGYTF

D: NA
V: TRBV7-2
J: TRBJ1-5
size: once
DNA: TGTGCCAGCAGCTTCAGGACTTGGCAGCCCCAGCATTTT
CDR3: CASSFRTWQPQHF

D: NA
V: TRBV5-1
J: TRBJ2-1
size: NA
DNA: TGCGCCAGCAGCCCGGGACTGGCTTCCTACAATGAGCAGTTCTTC
CDR3: CASSPGLASYNEQFF

D: NA
V: TRBV5-4
J: TRBJ2-3
size: NA
DNA: TGTGCCAGCAGCGAAAGACGGTTCGCAGATACGCAGTATTTT
CDR3: CASSERRFADTQYF

D: NA
V: TRBV7-2
J: TRBJ1-3
size: NA
DNA: TGTGCCAGCAGTCCTGATTCTGGGGGAGCTGGAAACACCATATATTTT
CDR3: CASSPDSGGAGNTIYF

D: NA
V: TRBV11-1
J: TRBJ2-2
size: NA
DNA: TGTGCCAGCAGCGATAACGCTCGGCAGGGAGATACCGGGGAGCTGTTTTTT
CDR3: CASSDNARQGDTGELFF

D: NA
V: TRBV11-2
J: TRBJ2-7
size: NA
DNA: TGTGCCAGCAGCTTAGCTATCTTATCCTACGAGCAGTACTTC
CDR3: CASSLAILSYEQYF

D: NA
V: TRBV4-3
J: TRBJ2-2
size: NA
DNA: TGCGCCAGCAGCCAAGATGCCTACACCGGGGAGCTGTTTTTT
CDR3: CASSQDAYTGELFF

D: TRBD1
V: TRBV18
J: TRBJ2-3
size: NA
DNA: TGTGCCAGCTCTCAGGGGGCGAGGACAGATACGCAGTATTTT
CDR3: CASSQGARTDTQYF

D: TRBD1
V: TRBV6-1
J: TRBJ1-5
size: NA
DNA: TGTGCCAGCAGCCGTTACAGGGGTCGGGATCAGCCCCAGCATTTT
CDR3: CASSRYRGRDQPQHF

D: NA
V: TRBV12-5
J: TRBJ2-1
size: NA
DNA: TGTGCTAGTGGTTTTACCCGGGACCCGAGCTCCTACAATGAGCAGTTCTTC
CDR3: CASGFTRDPSSYNEQFF

D: TRBD1
V: TRBV2
J: TRBJ2-1
size: few
DNA: TGTGCCAGCAGTACCTTCCGGGACAGGGGTCACAATGAGCAGTTCTTC
CDR3: CASSTFRDRGHNEQFF

D: NA
V: TRBV11-2
J: TRBJ2-1
size: NA
DNA: TGTGCCAGCAGCCGAATTACCTCCTACAATGAGCAGTTCTTC
CDR3: CASSRITSYNEQFF

D: TRBD2
V: TRBV7-9
J: TRBJ2-5
size: few
DNA: TGTGCCAGCAGCTTAGGACTAGCGGGGATCCAAGAGACCCAGTACTTC
CDR3: CASSLGLAGIQETQYF

D: TRBD2
V: TRBV27
J: TRBJ2-1
size: NA
DNA: TGTGCCAGCAGTTTGACTAGCGGGAGTATGGATGAGCAGTTCTTC
CDR3: CASSLTSGSMDEQFF

D: TRBD2
V: TRBV18
J: TRBJ2-1
size: NA
DNA: TGTGCCAGCTCACCACAACGGGAGGCATGGTACAATGAGCAGTTCTTC
CDR3: CASSPQREAWYNEQFF

D: TRBD2
V: TRBV19
J: TRBJ2-1
size: few
DNA: TGTGCCAGTAGTGCGGTAGCGGGAGGGCCCGTCGTCCTTAATGAGCAGTTCTTC
CDR3: CASSAVAGGPVVLNEQFF

D: TRBD1
V: TRBV11-3
J: TRBJ2-7
size: NA
DNA: TGTGCCAGCAGCCGGACAGGGAGCTCCTACGAGCAGTACTTC
CDR3: CASSRTGSSYEQYF

D: TRBD1
V: TRBV6-1
J: TRBJ2-5
size: few
DNA: TGTGCCAGCAGCCCCGGGACAGGGCTTCGAGAGACCCAGTACTTC
CDR3: CASSPGTGLRETQYF

D: NA
V: TRBV5-4
J: TRBJ1-1
size: NA
DNA: TGTGCCAGCAGCTTGGCAGGGGATTGGAGCACTGAAGCTTTCTTT
CDR3: CASSLAGDWSTEAFF

D: TRBD2
V: TRBV9
J: TRBJ2-2
size: NA
DNA: TGTGCCAGCAGCGTACGGCTAGCGGGAGGGAACACCGGGGAGCTGTTTTTT
CDR3: CASSVRLAGGNTGELFF

D: TRBD1
V: TRBV5-4
J: TRBJ1-2
size: NA
DNA: TGTGCCAGCAGCTTGGGACAGGGGCAGGAGTATGGCTACACCTTC
CDR3: CASSLGQGQEYGYTF

D: NA
V: TRBV5-1
J: TRBJ2-3
size: few
DNA: TGCGCCAGCAGCCCGACTCTGACGGGTAGCACAGATACGCAGTATTTT
CDR3: CASSPTLTGSTDTQYF

D: NA
V: TRBV13
J: TRBJ2-3
size: NA
DNA: TGTGCCAGCAGCTCCACCCGGGACTCCAGCACAGATACGCAGTATTTT
CDR3: CASSSTRDSSTDTQYF

D: TRBD2
V: TRBV9
J: TRBJ2-1
size: NA
DNA: TGTGCCAGCAGCGCCTTCGGAGCGGGAGTAGGGAACAATGAGCAGTTCTTC
CDR3: CASSAFGAGVGNNEQFF

D: NA
V: TRBV7-2
J: TRBJ1-2
size: NA
DNA: TGTGCCAGCAGTTCAACAGGCTCTTTTGGCTACACCTTC
CDR3: CASSSTGSFGYTF